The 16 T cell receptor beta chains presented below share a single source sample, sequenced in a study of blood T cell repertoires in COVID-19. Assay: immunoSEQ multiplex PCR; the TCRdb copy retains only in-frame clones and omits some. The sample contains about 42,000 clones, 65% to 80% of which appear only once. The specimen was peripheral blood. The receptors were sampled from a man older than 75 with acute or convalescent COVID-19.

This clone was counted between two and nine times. For the CDR3, the DNA is TGTGCCAGCAGCTTAGTGGGTGCGGGGGGACGGAACACCGGGGAGCTGTTTTTT. Translation gives CASSLVGAGGRNTGELFF. This chain connects TRBV7-2 to TRBJ2-2; TRBD2 matches at 8 bases. The length of the CDR3 is 18 residues. Germline V CDR1 and CDR2: SGHTA, FQGNSA. J gave up 1 base and V 1 base, and 8 bases lay outside the gene matches. The full variable domain, in which reference TRBV7-2 and TRBJ2-2 provide the parts outside the CDR3, is GAGVSQSPSNKVTEKGKDVELRCDPISGHTALYWYRQSLGQGLEFLIYFQGNSAPDKSGLPSDRFSAERTGGSVSTLTIQRTQQEDSAVYLCASSLVGAGGRNTGELFFGEGSRLTVL.

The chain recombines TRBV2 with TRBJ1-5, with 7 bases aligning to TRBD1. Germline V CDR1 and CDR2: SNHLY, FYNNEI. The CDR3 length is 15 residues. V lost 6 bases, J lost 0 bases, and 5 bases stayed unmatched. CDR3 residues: CASREGTVSNQPQHF. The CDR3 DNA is TGTGCCAGCAGGGAGGGGACAGTTAGCAATCAGCCCCAGCATTTT.

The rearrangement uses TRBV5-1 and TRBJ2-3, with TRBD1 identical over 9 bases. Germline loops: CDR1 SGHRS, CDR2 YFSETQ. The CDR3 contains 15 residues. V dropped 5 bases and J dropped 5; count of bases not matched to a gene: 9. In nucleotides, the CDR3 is TGCGCCAGCAGGAGGGACAGGGTGAGGGAAGATACGCAGTATTTT. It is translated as CASRRDRVREDTQYF.

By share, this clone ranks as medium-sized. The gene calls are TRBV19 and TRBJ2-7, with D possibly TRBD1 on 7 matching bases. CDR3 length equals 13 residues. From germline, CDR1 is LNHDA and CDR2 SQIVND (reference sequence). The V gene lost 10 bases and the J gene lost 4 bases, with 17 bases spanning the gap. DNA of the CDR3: TGTGCCACCATCCCCCCAGGGGGGTACGAGCAGTACTTC. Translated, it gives CATIPPGGYEQYF.

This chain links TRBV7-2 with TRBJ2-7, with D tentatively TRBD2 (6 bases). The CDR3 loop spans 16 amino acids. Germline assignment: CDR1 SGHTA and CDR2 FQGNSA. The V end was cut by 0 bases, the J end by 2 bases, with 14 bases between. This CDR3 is CASSLAGGGGTYEQYF. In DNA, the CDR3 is TGTGCCAGCAGCTTAGCTGGGGGAGGTGGAACCTACGAGCAGTACTTC.

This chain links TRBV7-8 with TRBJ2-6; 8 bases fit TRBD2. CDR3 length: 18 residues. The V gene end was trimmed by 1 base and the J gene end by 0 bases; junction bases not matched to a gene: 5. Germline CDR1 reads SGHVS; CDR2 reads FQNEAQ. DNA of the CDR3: TGTGCCAGCAGCTTAGGGGTAGCGGGGAACTCTGGGGCCAACGTCCTGACTTTC. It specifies CASSLGVAGNSGANVLTF.

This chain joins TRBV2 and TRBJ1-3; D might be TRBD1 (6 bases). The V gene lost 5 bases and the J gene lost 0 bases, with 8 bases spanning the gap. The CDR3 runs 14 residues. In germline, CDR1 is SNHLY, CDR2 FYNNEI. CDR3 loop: CASSTGISGNTIYF. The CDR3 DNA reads TGTGCCAGCAGTACAGGGATCTCTGGAAACACCATATATTTT.

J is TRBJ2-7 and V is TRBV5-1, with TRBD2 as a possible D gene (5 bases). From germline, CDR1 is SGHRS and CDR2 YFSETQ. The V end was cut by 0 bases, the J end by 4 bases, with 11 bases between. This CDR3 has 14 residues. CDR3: CASSLGTASYEQYF. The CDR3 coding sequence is TGCGCCAGCAGCTTGGGGACTGCCTCTTACGAGCAGTACTTC.

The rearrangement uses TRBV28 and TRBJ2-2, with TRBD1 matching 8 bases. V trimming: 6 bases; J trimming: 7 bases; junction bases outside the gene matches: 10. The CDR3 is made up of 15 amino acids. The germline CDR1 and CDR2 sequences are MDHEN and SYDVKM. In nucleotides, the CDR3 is TGTGCCAGCAGGCAAACAGGACAGGGTAACGGGGAGCTGTTTTTT. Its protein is CASRQTGQGNGELFF.

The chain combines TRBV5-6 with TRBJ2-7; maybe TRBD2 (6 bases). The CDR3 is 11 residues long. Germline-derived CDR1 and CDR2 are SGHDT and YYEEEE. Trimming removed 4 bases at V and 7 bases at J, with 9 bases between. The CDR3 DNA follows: TGTGCCAGCAGCACGCGGGGAGAGCAGTACTTC. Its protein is CASSTRGEQYF.

CDR3 in DNA: TGTGCCAGCAGTCCCTCGGAGGGCCATTCTTTGAGAGATACGCAGTATTTT. Translation gives CASSPSEGHSLRDTQYF. This chain links TRBV6-6 with TRBJ2-3; D is possibly TRBD2 (6 bases). Trimming stripped 5 bases from V and 5 bases from J, with 23 bases between. The germline V gene has CDR1 MNHNY and CDR2 SVGAGI (reference sequence). CDR3 length: 17 residues.

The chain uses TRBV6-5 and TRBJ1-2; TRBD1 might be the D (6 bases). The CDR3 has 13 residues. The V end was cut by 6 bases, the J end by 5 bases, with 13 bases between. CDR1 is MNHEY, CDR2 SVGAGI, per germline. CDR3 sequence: CASRDSLGYGYTF. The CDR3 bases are TGTGCCAGCAGGGACAGCCTGGGGTATGGCTACACCTTC.

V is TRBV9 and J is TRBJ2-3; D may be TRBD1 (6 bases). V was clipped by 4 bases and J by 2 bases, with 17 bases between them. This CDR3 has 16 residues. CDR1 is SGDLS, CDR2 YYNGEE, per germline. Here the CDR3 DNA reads TGTGCCAGCAGCTTAACCGGGACAACTGTCACAGATACGCAGTATTTT. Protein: CASSLTGTTVTDTQYF.

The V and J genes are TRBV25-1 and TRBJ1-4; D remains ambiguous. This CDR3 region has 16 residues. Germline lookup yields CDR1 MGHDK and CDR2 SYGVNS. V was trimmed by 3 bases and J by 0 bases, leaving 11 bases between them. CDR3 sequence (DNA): TGTGCCAGCAGTGACGGGTCGGCCTCAACTAATGAAAAACTGTTTTTT. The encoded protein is CASSDGSASTNEKLFF.

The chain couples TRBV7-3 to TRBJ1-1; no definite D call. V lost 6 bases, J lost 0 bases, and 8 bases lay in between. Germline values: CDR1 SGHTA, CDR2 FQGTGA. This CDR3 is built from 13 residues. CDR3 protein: CASSLTMNTEAFF. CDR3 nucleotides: TGTGCCAGCAGTCTTACAATGAACACTGAAGCTTTCTTT.

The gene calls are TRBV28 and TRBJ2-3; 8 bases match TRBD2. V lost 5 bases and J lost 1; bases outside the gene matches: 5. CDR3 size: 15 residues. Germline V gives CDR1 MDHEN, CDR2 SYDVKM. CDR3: CASSGAGVGTDTQYF. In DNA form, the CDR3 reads TGTGCCAGCAGTGGAGCGGGAGTGGGCACAGATACGCAGTATTTT.